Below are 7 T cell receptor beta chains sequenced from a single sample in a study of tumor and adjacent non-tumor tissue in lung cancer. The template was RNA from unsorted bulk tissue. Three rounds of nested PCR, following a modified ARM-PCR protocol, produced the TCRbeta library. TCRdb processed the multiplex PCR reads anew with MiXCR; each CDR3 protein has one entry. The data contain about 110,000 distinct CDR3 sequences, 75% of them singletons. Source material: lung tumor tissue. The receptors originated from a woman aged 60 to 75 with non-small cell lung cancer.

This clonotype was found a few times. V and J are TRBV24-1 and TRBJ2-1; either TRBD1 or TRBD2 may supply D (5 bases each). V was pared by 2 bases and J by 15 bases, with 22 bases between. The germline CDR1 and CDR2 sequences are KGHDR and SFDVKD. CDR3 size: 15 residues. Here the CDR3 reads CATSDSRDPVAGVFF. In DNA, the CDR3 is TGTGCCACCAGTGATTCCCGGGACCCTGTAGCCGGTGTGTTCTTC.

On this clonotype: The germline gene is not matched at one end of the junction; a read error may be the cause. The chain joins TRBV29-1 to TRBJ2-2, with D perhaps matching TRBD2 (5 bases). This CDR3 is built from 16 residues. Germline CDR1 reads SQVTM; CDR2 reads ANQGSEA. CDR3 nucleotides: TGCAGCATTGAAGAGGGTAGCGCTACGAACATCGGGGAGCTGTTTTTT. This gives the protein CSIEEGSATNIGELFF.

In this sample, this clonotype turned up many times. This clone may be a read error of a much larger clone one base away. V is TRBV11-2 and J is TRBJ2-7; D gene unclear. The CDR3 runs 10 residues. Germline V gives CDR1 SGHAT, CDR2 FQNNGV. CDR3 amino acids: CVSSLYEQYF. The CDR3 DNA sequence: TGTGTCAGCAGCTTATACGAGCAGTACTTC.

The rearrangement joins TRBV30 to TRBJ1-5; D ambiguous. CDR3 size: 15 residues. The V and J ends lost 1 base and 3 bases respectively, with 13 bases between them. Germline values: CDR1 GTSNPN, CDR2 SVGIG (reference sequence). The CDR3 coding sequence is TGTGCCTGGAGTGAGGGCAGCATTAACAATCAGCCCCAGCATTTT. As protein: CAWSEGSINNQPQHF. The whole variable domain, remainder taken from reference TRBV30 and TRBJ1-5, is SQTIHQWPATLVQPVGSPLSLECTVEGTSNPNLYWYRQAAGRGLQLLFYSVGIGQISSEVPQNLSASRPQDRQFILSSKKLLLSDSGFYLCAWSEGSINNQPQHFGDGTRLSIL.

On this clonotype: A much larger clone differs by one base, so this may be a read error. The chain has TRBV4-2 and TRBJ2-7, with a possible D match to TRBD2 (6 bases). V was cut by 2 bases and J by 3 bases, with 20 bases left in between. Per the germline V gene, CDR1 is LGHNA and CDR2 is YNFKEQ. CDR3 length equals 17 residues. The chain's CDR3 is CASSQLDLGEAGYEQYF. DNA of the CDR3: TGTGCCAGCAGCCAACTCGATTTGGGGGAGGCTGGCTACGAGCAGTACTTC.

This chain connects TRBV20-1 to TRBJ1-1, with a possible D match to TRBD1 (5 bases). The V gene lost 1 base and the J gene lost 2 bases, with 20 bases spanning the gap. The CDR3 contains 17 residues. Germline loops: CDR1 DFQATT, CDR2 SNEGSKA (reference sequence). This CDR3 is CSARALPGTVLNTEAFF. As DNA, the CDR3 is TGCAGTGCTAGAGCGCTGCCGGGGACGGTACTTAACACTGAAGCTTTCTTT.

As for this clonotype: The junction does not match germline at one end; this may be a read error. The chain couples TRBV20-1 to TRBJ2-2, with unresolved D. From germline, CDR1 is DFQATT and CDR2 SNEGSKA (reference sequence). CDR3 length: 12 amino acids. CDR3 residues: CGARSQTGELFF. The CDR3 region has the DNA TGCGGTGCTAGATCGCAGACCGGGGAGCTGTTTTTT.